This paragraph reports one T cell receptor beta chain. This clone's antigen is unknown. Base qualities are missing; no much larger clone stands one base away. V is reduced by 8 bases and J by 4 bases, leaving a spacing of 17 bases between them. Sequences MNHNY (CDR1) and SVGAGI (CDR2) are obtained from the germline V gene (reference sequence). The CDR3 covers 15 residues, taking in both the cysteine and the phenylalanine. Only CDR3 DNA is held: 45 bases, read in frame from base 1. The record originates from a study of T cell responses to AZD1222 COVID-19 vaccine (dated by TCRdb to the early 2020s). In the study overall: AZD1222 recipients whose second dose came at about 4 weeks and those whose second dose came at about 12 weeks were combined into one group, since spike-specific TCR depth and breadth did not differ between the two schedules. A total of 233 trial participants underwent TCR sequencing, of whom some 210 received two doses of AZD1222 and 26 received two doses of the MenACWY control vaccine. Trial participants were enrolled into age subgroups of 18-55, 56-69 and 70-plus years, which contained approximately 150, 28 and 58 TCR-sequenced participants, respectively.

Results and caveats for the whole study, not just this receptor: In the small 56-69-year group, the increase in depth fell short of significance, most likely because of low power. Because no day 14 peak-response samples were available, repertoires were characterized only after the peak T cell response. A significant rise in spike-specific TCR breadth and depth was observed after two AZD1222 doses relative to day 0 and relative to MenACWY recipients. CD4 TCRs associated with the vaccine covered the entire spike protein, and the dominant responses were in regions 160-218 and 743-854. Most participants were white British and females outnumbered males, and the authors suggested that clonal diversity may have been underestimated. Reportedly, almost half of the unique spike-specific TCRs recognized epitopes lying outside the regions that are mutated in the B.1.351 and B.1.1.7 variants. Conclusions about previously exposed vaccinees are limited because only 6 or 7 AZD1222 recipients were SARS-CoV-2 seropositive at baseline.

The CDR3 regions of human TCRbeta chains were analyzed by immunosequencing. As for the authors' bioinformatics: TCRs in the repertoires were compared against a reference library of SARS-CoV-2-specific TCRs that had been generated with the MIRA antigen-specificity platform. Breadth was defined as the fraction of unique TCRs that were SARS-CoV-2-associated. Depth was defined as the fraction of total T cells that were SARS-CoV-2-associated. Using the MIRA data, every spike-specific TCR was mapped to the spike region that the TCR reacted to and assigned to either a CD4 or a CD8 class. Log10-transformed breadth and depth values were compared by one-way ANOVA with Sidak's multiple comparisons tests. Sourced from immuneACCESS, this table was stored by TCRdb with only in-frame sequences that have V and J called. A share of the clones is absent; for the studies checked, an unresolved V gene accounts for under half, and the remainder has no known explanation. V, J and clone size derive from that table, while D and trimming were established from the DNA sequence. The sample table lists about 120,000 clones, about nine tenths of them with a count of one. The ten largest clonotypes hold around 7% of the sample.

Interpreted using the paper, the time point label stands for: baseline before first vaccination. Samples from vaccinated people were obtained from the UK trials COV001 and COV002, which included a single-blind randomized controlled phase 2/3 trial of AZD1222 (ChAdOx1 nCoV-19) in healthy adults. Trial participant PBMC samples were collected at day 0 and day 28 after the second dose for TCRbeta chain sequencing. The sample was peripheral blood, taken on day 0 of AZD1222 vaccination. The V and J genes are TRBV6-6 and TRBJ1-4; the D region possibly corresponds to TRBD1 (5 bases align). The clonotype originates from an adult in good health. CDR3 loop: CASSAGGSGNEKLFF. The DNA is as follows: TGTGCCAGCTCCGCGGGGGGTTCGGGTAATGAAAAACTGTTTTTT.